The following is a T cell receptor beta chain sequence with its context. What it binds is unknown. Germline trimming cut 6 bases from V and 4 bases from J; bases unmatched to any gene: 11. In germline, CDR1 is MNHEY, CDR2 SVGAGI. The CDR3 sequence is 15 residues long. Amplification used 60 Vbeta primers and 13 Jbeta primers. Sequencing was performed with immunoSEQ multiplex PCR; in TCRdb, only in-frame clones are kept and a portion is missing. The sample has approximately 120,000 clones; about 81% are singletons. The data originate from a study of cytomegalovirus exposure and HLA in healthy donors. Study observations and caveats: Highly shared variants forming one cluster were likely a sequencing artifact.

The sequencing sample was made of PBMCs. The TCR comes from a woman in her twenties or thirties in good health and CMV-seronegative. The chain recombines TRBV6-5 with TRBJ1-2, with TRBD1 matching over 7 bases. The CDR3 DNA reads as TGTGCCAGCAGAGCCGACAGGGTAGGGACCTATGGCTACACCTTC. Protein sequence: CASRADRVGTYGYTF.